This T cell receptor beta chain came from a study of early T cells in non-severe SARS-CoV-2 infection. Findings and caveats of the study: Database matching using VDJdb favored anti-spike CD8 responses, with private and CD4 specificities left missing.

This clonotype was seen more than once but under ten times. Its cognate antigen is unknown. TCRdb fed the 5' RACE reads into MiXCR, producing one record per CDR3 protein. The sample holds under 85,000 distinct CDR3 sequences; 11% to 15% are singletons and the top ten take over 9.5%. This TCR was recovered from an adult who was a healthcare worker with PCR-confirmed SARS-CoV-2 infection or an uninfected control (not recorded which). Sequences were obtained from whole blood.

In DNA, the CDR3 is TGCAGTGCCCTAACCGCTAGCGGGGGGGCCTACGAGCAGTACTTC. The encoded protein is CSALTASGGAYEQYF. The genes are TRBV20-1 and TRBJ2-7; 12 nucleotides agree with TRBD2. The CDR3 is 15 amino acids. Per the germline V gene, CDR1 is DFQATT and CDR2 is SNEGSKA (reference sequence). Trimming removed 6 bases from V and 2 bases from J; junction bases left unmatched: 8.